These T cell receptor beta chains were read from a single sample in a study of blood T cell repertoires in COVID-19. TCRdb's table, derived via immunoSEQ multiplex PCR, lists solely in-frame clones and lacks some. The table has around 140,000 clones, over 60% seen once. What was sequenced was peripheral blood. The receptor source for this set is a man aged 45-60 years with acute or convalescent COVID-19. CDR3s include the opening cysteine and the closing phenylalanine or tryptophan. Each record gives: D gene, V gene, clone size, J gene, CDR3 protein, CDR3 DNA. A D gene is named only where the DNA matches it firmly. A row's size may be missing; if present it is once, few, many or a size class.

>NA|TRBV28|NA|TRBJ1-5
CASRGVNQPQHF
TGTGCCAGCAGAGGGGTTAATCAGCCCCAGCATTTT
>NA|TRBV5-1|few|TRBJ1-6
CASSLEEQGENSPLHF
TGCGCCAGCAGCTTGGAGGAACAGGGAGAGAATTCACCCCTCCACTTT
>TRBD2|TRBV6-6|once|TRBJ2-1
CASRSGGAIEQFF
TGTGCCAGCCGTAGCGGGGGGGCGATTGAGCAGTTCTTC
>NA|TRBV11-1|NA|TRBJ2-2
CASIKSRELFF
TGTGCCAGCATCAAATCCCGGGAGCTGTTTTTT
>TRBD1|TRBV5-1|NA|TRBJ1-1
CASSSGDSNTEAFF
TGCGCCAGCAGCTCAGGGGACAGTAACACTGAAGCTTTCTTT
>TRBD1|TRBV4-1|NA|TRBJ2-7
CASSQPGTGVWEQYF
TGCGCCAGCAGCCAACCCGGGACAGGGGTATGGGAGCAGTACTTC
>TRBD1|TRBV6-5|few|TRBJ1-6
CASSYGTGDNSPLHF
TGTGCCAGCAGTTACGGGACAGGGGACAATTCACCCCTCCACTTT
>NA|TRBV19|NA|TRBJ2-4
CASSIMGGMGIQYF
TGTGCCAGTAGTATAATGGGGGGAATGGGGATTCAGTACTTC
>NA|TRBV11-3|NA|TRBJ2-7
CASSLGQSHEQYF
TGTGCCAGCAGCTTAGGCCAGTCCCACGAGCAGTACTTC
>NA|TRBV7-3|NA|TRBJ2-3
CASSLTTSTDTQYF
TGTGCCAGCAGCTTAACGACTAGCACAGATACGCAGTATTTT
>TRBD1|TRBV5-1|NA|TRBJ2-7
CASSSLDRETYEQYF
TGCGCCAGCAGCTCCCTTGACAGGGAAACCTACGAGCAGTACTTC
>TRBD2|TRBV7-7|NA|TRBJ2-3
CASSLGRGGYTDTQYF
TGTGCCAGCAGCTTAGGGCGGGGGGGCTACACAGATACGCAGTATTTT
>NA|TRBV6-6|NA|TRBJ2-2
CASSYSEASGGELFF
TGTGCCAGCAGTTACTCGGAGGCGTCCGGCGGGGAGCTGTTTTTT
>NA|TRBV14|NA|TRBJ1-2
CASSQDEVIYGYTF
TGTGCCAGCAGCCAAGACGAGGTCATCTATGGCTACACCTTC